The sequence of this TCR beta chain was determined in a study of blood T cell repertoires in COVID-19. Whole-study context: The United States, Italy and Spain were the sources of the acute and convalescent COVID-19 samples.

Produced via immunoSEQ multiplex PCR; TCRdb's table is partial and in-frame only. The sample gives fewer than 200,000 clones, more than 75% of which show up once; about 2.6% is in the top ten. Germline V gene data show CDR1 as SGHTA and CDR2 as FQGTGA. The V end was cut by 3 bases, the J end by 3 bases, with 17 bases between. This CDR3 has 16 residues. Sequenced input: peripheral blood. The V call is TRBV7-3, the J call TRBJ1-1; D ambiguous. The receptor was derived from a woman aged 80 or over with COVID-19, enrolled during active disease. CDR3 nucleotide sequence: TGTGCCAGCAGCTTTTCCTCTGCGCGGCGCTACACTGAAGCTTTCTTT. Translating gives CASSFSSARRYTEAFF.